The next 3 T cell receptor beta chains were all read from a single sample in a study of somatic mutations in cytotoxic T cells in rheumatoid arthritis. TCRdb keeps only in-frame clones here, not all; method: immunoSEQ multiplex PCR. The repertoire holds several thousand clones, with 75% as singletons. Sequencing input: CD8+ T cells sorted from blood. The receptors derive from an adult with rheumatoid arthritis.

For the CDR3, the DNA is TGTGCCAGTAGCCGAACGATGGGGTTCGCCGGGGAGCTGTTTTTT. This encodes CASSRTMGFAGELFF. This rearrangement joins TRBV19 to TRBJ2-2; no clear D. This CDR3 contains 15 residues. Trimming stripped 6 bases from V and 6 bases from J, with 17 bases between. The V gene's germline CDR1 is LNHDA and CDR2 SQIVND (reference sequence).

The genes are TRBV5-4 and TRBJ2-7; possibly TRBD1 for D (6 bases). The length of the CDR3 is 15 residues. The V end was cut by 4 bases, the J end by 1 base, with 15 bases between. Germline V lookup: CDR1 SGHNT, CDR2 YYREEE (reference sequence). DNA for the CDR3: TGTGCCAGCAGCCAAGCGCCAGGGGAGTCCTACGAGCAGTACTTC. This sequence encodes CASSQAPGESYEQYF.

The V gene is TRBV6-4, the J gene TRBJ1-6, with D perhaps TRBD1 (5 bases). The V end was cut by 2 bases, the J end by 7 bases, with 12 bases between. Germline CDR1 is MRHNA and CDR2 is SNTAGT. This CDR3 has 15 residues. As DNA, the CDR3 is TGTGCCAGCAGTGACATCGGGGGTTCCAATTCACCCCTCCACTTT. Residues: CASSDIGGSNSPLHF.